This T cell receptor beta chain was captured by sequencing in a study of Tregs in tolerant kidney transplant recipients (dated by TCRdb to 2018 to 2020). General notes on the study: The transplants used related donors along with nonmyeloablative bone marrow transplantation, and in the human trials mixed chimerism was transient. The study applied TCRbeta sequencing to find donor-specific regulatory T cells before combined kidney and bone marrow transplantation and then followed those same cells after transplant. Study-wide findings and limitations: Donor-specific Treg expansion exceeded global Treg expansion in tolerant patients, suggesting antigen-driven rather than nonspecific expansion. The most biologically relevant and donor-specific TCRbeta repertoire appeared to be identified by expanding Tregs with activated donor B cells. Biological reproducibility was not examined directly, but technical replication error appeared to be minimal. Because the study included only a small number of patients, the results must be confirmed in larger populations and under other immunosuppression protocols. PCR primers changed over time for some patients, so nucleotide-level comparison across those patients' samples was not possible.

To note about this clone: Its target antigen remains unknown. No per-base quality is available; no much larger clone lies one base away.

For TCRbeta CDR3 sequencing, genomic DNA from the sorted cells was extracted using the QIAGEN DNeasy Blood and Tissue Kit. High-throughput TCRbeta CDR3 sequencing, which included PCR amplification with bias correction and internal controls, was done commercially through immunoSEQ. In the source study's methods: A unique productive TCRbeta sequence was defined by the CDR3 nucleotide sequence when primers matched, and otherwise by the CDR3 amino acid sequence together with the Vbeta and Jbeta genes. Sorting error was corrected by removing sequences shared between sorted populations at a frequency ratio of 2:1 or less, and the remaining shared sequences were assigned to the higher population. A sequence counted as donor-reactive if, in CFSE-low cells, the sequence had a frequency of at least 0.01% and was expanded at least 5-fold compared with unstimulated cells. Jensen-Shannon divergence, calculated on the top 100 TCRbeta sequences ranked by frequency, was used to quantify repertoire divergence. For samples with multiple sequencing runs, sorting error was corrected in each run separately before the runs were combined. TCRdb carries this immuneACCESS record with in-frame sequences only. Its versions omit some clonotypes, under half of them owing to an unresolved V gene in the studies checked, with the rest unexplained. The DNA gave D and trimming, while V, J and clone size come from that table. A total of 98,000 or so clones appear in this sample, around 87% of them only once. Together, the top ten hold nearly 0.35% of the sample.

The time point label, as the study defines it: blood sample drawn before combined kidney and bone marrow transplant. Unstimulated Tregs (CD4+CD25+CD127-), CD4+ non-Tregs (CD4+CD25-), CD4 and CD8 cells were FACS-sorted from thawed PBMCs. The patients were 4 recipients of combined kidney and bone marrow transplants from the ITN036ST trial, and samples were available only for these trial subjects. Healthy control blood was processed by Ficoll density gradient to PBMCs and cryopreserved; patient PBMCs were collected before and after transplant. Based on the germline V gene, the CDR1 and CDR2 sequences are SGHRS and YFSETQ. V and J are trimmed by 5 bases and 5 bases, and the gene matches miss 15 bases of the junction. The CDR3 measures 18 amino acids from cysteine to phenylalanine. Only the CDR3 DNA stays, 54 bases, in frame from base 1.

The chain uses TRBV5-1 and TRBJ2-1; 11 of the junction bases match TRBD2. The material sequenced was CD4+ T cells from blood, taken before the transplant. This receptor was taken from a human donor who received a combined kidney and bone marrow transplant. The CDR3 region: CASRLSGGAARRDNEQFF. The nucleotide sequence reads TGCGCCAGCAGGCTTAGCGGGGGGGCGGCCCGGCGCGACAATGAGCAGTTCTTC.